This TCR beta chain was captured in a study of vaccination effects on CD4 cells after COVID-19. Study context: Two-dose BNT162b2 or mRNA-1273 vaccination was given to participants. Study results and caveats: Vaccine- and infection-induced clones showed marked clonal contraction late following vaccination.

The data were produced by immunoSEQ multiplex PCR, yet TCRdb's version contains in-frame clones alone and is incomplete. Among approximately 30,000 clones listed, around three quarters were seen once. Trimming took off 4 bases at V and 6 bases at J, with 12 bases between the two ends. CDR3 length: 14 residues. From germline, CDR1 is MNHEY and CDR2 SVGAGI. On this clone: Its specificity is not known.

Using viral peptide pools, the ViraFEST assay grew out antigen-specific CD4+ T cells prior to sequencing. The culture ran for approximately 10 days, and then CD4+ T cells were isolated. Nobody among the vaccine recipients had prior SARS-CoV-2 infection (nucleocapsid antibodies were negative). Cultures had half their medium replaced with IL-2 medium on days 3 and 7. The receptor comes from a human donor who received a COVID-19 vaccine. The chain combines TRBV6-5 with TRBJ1-4, with D perhaps TRBD1 (5 bases). Sequencing was performed on CD4+ T cells from PBMCs cultured with HCoV-NL63 spike peptides, taken before COVID-19 vaccination. Written as DNA, the CDR3 is TGTGCCAGCAGTTCCGGGTTGGGGGATGAAAAACTGTTTTTT. It yields the protein CASSSGLGDEKLFF.